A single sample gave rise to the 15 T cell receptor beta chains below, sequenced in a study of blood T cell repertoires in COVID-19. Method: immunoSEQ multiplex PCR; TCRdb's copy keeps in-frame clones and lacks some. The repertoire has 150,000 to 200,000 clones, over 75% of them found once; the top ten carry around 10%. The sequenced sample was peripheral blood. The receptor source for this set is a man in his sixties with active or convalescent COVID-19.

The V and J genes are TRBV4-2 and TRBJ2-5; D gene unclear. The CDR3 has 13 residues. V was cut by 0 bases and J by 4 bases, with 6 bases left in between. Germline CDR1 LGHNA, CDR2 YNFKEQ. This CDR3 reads CASSQEHGETQYF. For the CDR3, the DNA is TGTGCCAGCAGCCAAGAGCACGGAGAGACCCAGTACTTC.

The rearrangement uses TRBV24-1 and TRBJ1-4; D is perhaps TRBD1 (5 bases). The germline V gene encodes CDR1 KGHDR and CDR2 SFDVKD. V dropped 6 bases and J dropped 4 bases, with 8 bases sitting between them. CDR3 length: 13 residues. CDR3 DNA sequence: TGTGCCACCAGTCGCGGGGGTAATGAAAAACTGTTTTTT. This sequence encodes CATSRGGNEKLFF.

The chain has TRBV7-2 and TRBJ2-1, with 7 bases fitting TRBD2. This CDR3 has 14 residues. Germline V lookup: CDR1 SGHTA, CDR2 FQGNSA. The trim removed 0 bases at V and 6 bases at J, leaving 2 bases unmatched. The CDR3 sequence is CASSLALAANEQFF. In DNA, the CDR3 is TGTGCCAGCAGCTTAGCGCTAGCGGCCAATGAGCAGTTCTTC. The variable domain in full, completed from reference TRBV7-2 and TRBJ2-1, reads GAGVSQSPSNKVTEKGKDVELRCDPISGHTALYWYRQSLGQGLEFLIYFQGNSAPDKSGLPSDRFSAERTGGSVSTLTIQRTQQEDSAVYLCASSLALAANEQFFGPGTRLTVL.

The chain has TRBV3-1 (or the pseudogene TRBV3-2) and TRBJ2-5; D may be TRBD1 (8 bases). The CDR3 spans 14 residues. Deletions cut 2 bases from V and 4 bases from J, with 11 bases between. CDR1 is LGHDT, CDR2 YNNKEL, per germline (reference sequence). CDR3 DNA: TGTGCCAGCAGCCAAACAGGGGGGGGAGAGACCCAGTACTTC. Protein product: CASSQTGGGETQYF.

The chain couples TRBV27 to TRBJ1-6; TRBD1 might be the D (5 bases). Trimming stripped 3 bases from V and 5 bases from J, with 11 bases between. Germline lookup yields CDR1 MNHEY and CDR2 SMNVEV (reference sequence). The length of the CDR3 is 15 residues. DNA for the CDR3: TGTGCCAGCAGTTTTGTACAGGTGCATAATTCACCCCTCCACTTT. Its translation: CASSFVQVHNSPLHF.

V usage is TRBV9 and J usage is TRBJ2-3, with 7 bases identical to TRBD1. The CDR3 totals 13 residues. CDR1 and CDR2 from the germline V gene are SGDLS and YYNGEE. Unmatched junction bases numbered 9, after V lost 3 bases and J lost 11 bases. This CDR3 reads CASSAGTALRQYF. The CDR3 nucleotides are TGTGCCAGCAGCGCCGGGACAGCCCTCCGGCAGTATTTT.

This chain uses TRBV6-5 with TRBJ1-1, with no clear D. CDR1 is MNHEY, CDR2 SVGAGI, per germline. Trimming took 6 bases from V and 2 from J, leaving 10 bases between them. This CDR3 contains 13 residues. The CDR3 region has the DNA TGTGCCAGCAGCCGTGGAGGCAACACTGAAGCTTTCTTT. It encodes CASSRGGNTEAFF.

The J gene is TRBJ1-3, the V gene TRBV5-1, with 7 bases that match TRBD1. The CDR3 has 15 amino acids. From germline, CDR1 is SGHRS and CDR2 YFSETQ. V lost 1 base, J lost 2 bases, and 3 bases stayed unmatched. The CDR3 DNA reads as TGCGCCAGCAGCTTGCAGGGGGTCACTGGAAACACCATATATTTT. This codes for CASSLQGVTGNTIYF.

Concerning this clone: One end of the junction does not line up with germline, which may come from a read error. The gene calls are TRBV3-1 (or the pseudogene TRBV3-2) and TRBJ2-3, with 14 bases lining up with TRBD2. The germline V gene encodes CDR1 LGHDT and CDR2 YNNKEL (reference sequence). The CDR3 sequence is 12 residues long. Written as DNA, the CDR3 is TGTGCCAGCAGCCCGACTAGCGGGGGGGCGCATTTT. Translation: CASSPTSGGAHF.

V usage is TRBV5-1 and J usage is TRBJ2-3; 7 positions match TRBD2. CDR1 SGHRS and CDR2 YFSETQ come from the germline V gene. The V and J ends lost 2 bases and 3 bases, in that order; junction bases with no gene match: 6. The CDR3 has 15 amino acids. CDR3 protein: CASSFVGRETDTQYF. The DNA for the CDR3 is TGCGCCAGCAGCTTTGTCGGGCGGGAGACAGATACGCAGTATTTT.

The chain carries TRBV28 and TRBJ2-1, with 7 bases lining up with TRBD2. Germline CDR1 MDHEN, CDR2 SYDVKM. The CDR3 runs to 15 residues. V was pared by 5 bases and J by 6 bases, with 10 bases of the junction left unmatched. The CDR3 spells CASSPLAVSRNEQFF. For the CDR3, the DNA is TGTGCCAGCAGTCCCCTAGCGGTGTCTCGCAATGAGCAGTTCTTC.

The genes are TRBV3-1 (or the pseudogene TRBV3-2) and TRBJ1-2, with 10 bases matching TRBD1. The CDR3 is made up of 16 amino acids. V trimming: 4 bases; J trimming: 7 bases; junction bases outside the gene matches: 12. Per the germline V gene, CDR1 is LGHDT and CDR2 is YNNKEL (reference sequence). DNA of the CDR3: TGTGCCAGCAGCCCCCAGGGGGACAGGGGCGGGGGTGGCTACACCTTC. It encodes CASSPQGDRGGGGYTF.

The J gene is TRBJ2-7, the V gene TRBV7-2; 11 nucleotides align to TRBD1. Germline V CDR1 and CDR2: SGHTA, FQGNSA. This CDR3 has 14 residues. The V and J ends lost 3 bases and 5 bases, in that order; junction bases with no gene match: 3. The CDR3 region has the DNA TGTGCCAGCAGCTTGGACAGGGGGCATCACGAGCAGTACTTC. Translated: CASSLDRGHHEQYF.

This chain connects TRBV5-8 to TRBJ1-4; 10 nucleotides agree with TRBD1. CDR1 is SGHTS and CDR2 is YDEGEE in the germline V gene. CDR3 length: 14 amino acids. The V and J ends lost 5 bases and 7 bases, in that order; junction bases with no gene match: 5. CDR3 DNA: TGTGCCAGCAGGCCCGGGACAGGGGCTGAAAAACTGTTTTTT. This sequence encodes CASRPGTGAEKLFF.

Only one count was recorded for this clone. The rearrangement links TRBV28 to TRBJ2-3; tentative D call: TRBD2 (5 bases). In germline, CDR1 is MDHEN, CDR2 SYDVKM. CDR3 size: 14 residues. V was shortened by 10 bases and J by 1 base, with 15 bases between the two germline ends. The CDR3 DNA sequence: TGTGCCACAATGGGGAGATTGGGCACAGATACGCAGTATTTT. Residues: CATMGRLGTDTQYF.